One and the same sample provided the 18 T cell receptor beta chains below, sequenced in a study of T cell repertoires in cytomegalovirus infection. TCRdb used MiXCR to reprocess the reads, holding one entry per CDR3 protein. The sample records 130,000 or so distinct CDR3 sequences, about 6.5% being singletons. Sequences were obtained from PBMCs. These receptor sequences come from a human donor in good health (CMV status not recorded). Some clones in this sample may be carry-over from other donors' samples.

This clonotype was picked up many times. The CDR3, as DNA: TGTGCCACCAGCAGGGACAGACACTCTGGAAACACCATATATTTT. It yields the protein CATSRDRHSGNTIYF. V gene TRBV15 combines with J gene TRBJ1-3, with D tentatively TRBD1 (6 bases). CDR1 and CDR2 (germline): LNHNV, YYDKDF (reference sequence). Trimming cost V 3 bases and J 0 bases, with 9 bases left between them. This CDR3 has 15 amino acids.

The chain has TRBV2 and TRBJ1-5, with TRBD1 as a possible D gene (5 bases). Germline lookup yields CDR1 SNHLY and CDR2 FYNNEI. CDR3 length equals 13 residues. Deletions cut 8 bases from V and 7 bases from J, with 15 bases between. The CDR3 reads CASGAGWDQPQHF. In nucleotides, the CDR3 is TGTGCCAGCGGGGCAGGGTGGGACCAGCCCCAGCATTTT.

This clonotype was detected many times. CDR3 in amino acids: CASRSGTNYGYTF. The CDR3 bases are TGTGCCAGCAGGTCCGGGACAAACTATGGCTACACCTTC. This sequence joins TRBV12-3 or TRBV12-4 and TRBJ1-2, with TRBD1 as a possible D gene (6 bases). CDR3 length equals 13 residues. The V end lost 6 bases, the J end lost 2 bases, and 10 bases lay between the germline ends.

This rearrangement joins TRBV2 to TRBJ2-2; D ambiguous. Trimming shortened V by 2 bases and J by 3 bases, and 4 bases separated the two germline ends. This CDR3 spans 13 amino acids. Per germline, CDR1 SNHLY and CDR2 FYNNEI. CDR3 protein: CASSETYTGELFF. In DNA form, the CDR3 reads TGTGCCAGCAGTGAAACGTACACCGGGGAGCTGTTTTTT.

V is TRBV12-3 or TRBV12-4 and J is TRBJ2-2; D unresolved. The CDR3 has 15 amino acids. V lost 3 bases and J lost 2, with 10 bases in between. The CDR3 region has the DNA TGTGCCAGCAGTTTTAGTAGTTCTAACACCGGGGAGCTGTTTTTT. This encodes CASSFSSSNTGELFF.

The CDR3: CATSRRGGAYEQYF. As DNA, the CDR3 is TGTGCCACCAGCAGAAGGGGGGGGGCTTACGAGCAGTACTTC. The chain couples TRBV15 to TRBJ2-7; TRBD2 might be the D (7 bases). Trimming removed 2 bases from V and 4 bases from J, with 12 bases in between. Per the germline V gene, CDR1 is LNHNV and CDR2 is YYDKDF (reference sequence). This CDR3 comprises 14 residues.

This clonotype was observed at least ten times. This chain links TRBV20-1 with TRBJ2-7; 7 positions match TRBD1. This CDR3 is 12 amino acids long. V lost 1 base, J lost 5 bases, and 2 bases stayed unmatched. Germline CDR1 DFQATT, CDR2 SNEGSKA (reference sequence). DNA of the CDR3: TGCAGTGCTAGAGGCGACAGGGACGAGCAGTACTTC. This sequence encodes CSARGDRDEQYF.

This clonotype was seen repeatedly, ten times or more. This chain links TRBV19 with TRBJ1-5; no clear D gene. Per germline, CDR1 LNHDA and CDR2 SQIVND (reference sequence). The CDR3 has 14 residues. Trimming took off 7 bases at V and 5 bases at J, with 15 bases between the two ends. As DNA, the CDR3 is TGTGCCAGTAACCCGCCCGGGAGCGATCAGCCCCAGCATTTT. It is translated as CASNPPGSDQPQHF.

This clonotype came up many times. The chain links TRBV4-2 to TRBJ2-1, with 9 bases aligning to TRBD2. The CDR3 length is 17 residues. CDR1 is LGHNA and CDR2 is YNFKEQ in the germline V gene. J was trimmed by 4 bases and V by 0 bases; bases with no gene match: 7. In DNA form, the CDR3 reads TGTGCCAGCAGCCAAGAACTCCAGCGGGGGGATTACAATGAGCAGTTCTTC. This encodes CASSQELQRGDYNEQFF.

The J gene is TRBJ2-7, the V gene TRBV29-1; the match to TRBD1 covers 11 bases. The CDR3 has 14 residues. CDR1 and CDR2 (germline): SQVTM, ANQGSEA. The ends lost 7 bases at V and 6 bases at J; junction bases unmatched: 11. The DNA of the CDR3 is TGCAGCGCTGGGGGGACAGGGGGAGGAGTCGAGCAGTACTTC. Translated: CSAGGTGGGVEQYF.

This clonotype was counted at least ten times. J is TRBJ1-2 and V is TRBV7-2, with 10 bases that match TRBD1. The germline V gene has CDR1 SGHTA and CDR2 FQGNSA. There are 14 residues in the CDR3. The V segment lost 1 base and the J segment 13 bases; nucleotides outside the gene matches: 9. CDR3 sequence: CASSLVVGQGPLTF. DNA of the CDR3: TGTGCCAGCAGCTTAGTAGTGGGACAGGGGCCCCTCACCTTC. Filled out from reference TRBV7-2 and TRBJ1-2, the complete variable domain reads GAGVSQSPSNKVTEKGKDVELRCDPISGHTALYWYRQSLGQGLEFLIYFQGNSAPDKSGLPSDRFSAERTGGSVSTLTIQRTQQEDSAVYLCASSLVVGQGPLTFGSGTRLTVV.

This clonotype was observed a few times. V is TRBV12-5 and J is TRBJ2-1; a weak D match, TRBD1 (6 bases). Per germline, CDR1 LGHNT and CDR2 FRNRAP. The CDR3 totals 15 residues. V was cut by 7 bases and J by 3 bases, with 16 bases left in between. CDR3: CASARRQANYNEQFF. The CDR3 nucleotides read TGTGCTAGTGCCAGGCGACAGGCTAACTACAATGAGCAGTTCTTC.

There are many counts of this clonotype. The genes are TRBV5-4 and TRBJ2-1, with 14 bases lining up with TRBD2. V was pared by 4 bases and J by 10 bases, with 16 bases of the junction left unmatched. CDR1 and CDR2 from the germline V gene are SGHNT and YYREEE (reference sequence). This CDR3 region has 18 residues. CDR3 in amino acids: CASSPGTSGGRPQYEQFF. CDR3 coding DNA: TGTGCCAGCAGCCCGGGGACTAGCGGGGGCCGCCCCCAATACGAGCAGTTCTTC. Based on the CDR3 plus reference TRBV5-4 and TRBJ2-1, the full variable domain is ETGVTQSPTHLIKTRGQQVTLRCSSQSGHNTVSWYQQALGQGPQFIFQYYREEENGRGNFPPRFSGLQFPNYSSELNVNALELDDSALYLCASSPGTSGGRPQYEQFFGPGTRLTVL.

This clonotype was recorded at least ten times. The rearrangement links TRBV12-3 or TRBV12-4 to TRBJ2-1; D might be TRBD2 (6 bases). The CDR3 loop spans 14 amino acids. The V and J ends lost 6 bases and 6 bases respectively, with 15 bases between them. The CDR3 loop is CASSPSGDGNEQFF. DNA for the CDR3: TGTGCCAGCAGCCCCTCGGGGGACGGCAATGAGCAGTTCTTC.

This clonotype was observed at least ten times. The chain links TRBV7-2 to TRBJ1-1, with a tentative D call TRBD1 (5 bases). Germline CDR1 is SGHTA and CDR2 is FQGNSA. Trimming removed 5 bases at V and 0 bases at J, with 13 bases between. This CDR3 contains 15 residues. The CDR3 sequence is CASSTMGGMNTEAFF. CDR3 DNA: TGTGCCAGCAGCACAATGGGGGGGATGAACACTGAAGCTTTCTTT.

This clonotype was seen at least ten times. The V gene is TRBV6-2 or TRBV6-3, the J gene TRBJ2-3; unclear D gene. The CDR3 spans 14 residues. Germline assignment: CDR1 MNHEY and CDR2 SVGEGT. The ends were cut back, 0 bases at V and 7 bases at J, with 11 bases in the middle. CDR3 residues: CASSYSGPRNTQYF. The CDR3 DNA reads as TGTGCCAGCAGTTACTCGGGCCCGAGGAATACGCAGTATTTT.

The V and J genes are TRBV29-1 and TRBJ1-1; maybe TRBD1 (6 bases). CDR3 length: 12 amino acids. Germline CDR1 SQVTM, CDR2 ANQGSEA. The CDR3 nucleotides are TGCAGTTATCTTTGGGGGCTCACTGAAGCTTTCTTT. Its translation is CSYLWGLTEAFF.

This clonotype was seen repeatedly, ten times or more. The rearrangement links TRBV11-3 to TRBJ2-5, with D perhaps TRBD1 or TRBD2 (6 bases each). Deletions cut 5 bases from V and 4 bases from J, with 17 bases between. This CDR3 region has 15 residues. Germline lookup yields CDR1 SGHNT and CDR2 YENEEA. The CDR3 spells CASSAGTLRGETQYF. The CDR3 DNA sequence: TGTGCCAGCAGCGCCGGGACACTGCGGGGAGAGACCCAGTACTTC.